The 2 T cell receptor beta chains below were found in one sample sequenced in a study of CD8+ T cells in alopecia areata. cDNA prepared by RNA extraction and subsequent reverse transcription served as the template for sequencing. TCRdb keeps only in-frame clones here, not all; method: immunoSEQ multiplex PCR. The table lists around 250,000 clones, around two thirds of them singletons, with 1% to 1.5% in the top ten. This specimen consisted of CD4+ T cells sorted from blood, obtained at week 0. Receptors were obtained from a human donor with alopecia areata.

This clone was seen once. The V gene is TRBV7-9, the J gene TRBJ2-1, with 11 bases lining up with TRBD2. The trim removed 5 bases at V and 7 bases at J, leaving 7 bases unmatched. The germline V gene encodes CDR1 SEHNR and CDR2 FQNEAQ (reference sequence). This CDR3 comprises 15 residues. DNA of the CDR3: TGTGCCAGCAGCCCCCCGGGACTAGCGGTGAATGAGCAGTTCTTC. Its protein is CASSPPGLAVNEQFF.

CDR3 amino acids: CAWNRGKGAEAFF. In DNA, the CDR3 is TGTGCCTGGAACAGAGGGAAGGGGGCGGAAGCTTTCTTT. The V gene is TRBV30, the J gene TRBJ1-1, with 7 bases fitting TRBD1. The germline CDR1 and CDR2 sequences are GTSNPN and SVGIG (reference sequence). With V trimmed by 4 bases and J by 8 bases, 10 bases remained unmatched. The CDR3 runs to 13 residues.